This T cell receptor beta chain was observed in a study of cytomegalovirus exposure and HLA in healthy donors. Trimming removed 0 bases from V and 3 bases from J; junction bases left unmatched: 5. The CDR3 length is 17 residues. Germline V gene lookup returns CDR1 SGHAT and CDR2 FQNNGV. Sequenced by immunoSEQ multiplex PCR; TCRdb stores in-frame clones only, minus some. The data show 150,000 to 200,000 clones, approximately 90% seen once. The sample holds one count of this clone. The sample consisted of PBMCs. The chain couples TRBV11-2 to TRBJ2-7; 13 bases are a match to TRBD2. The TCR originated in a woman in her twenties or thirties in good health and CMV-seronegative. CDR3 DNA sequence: TGTGCCAGCAGCTTAGAGACCGGACTAGCGGGGGACTACGAGCAGTACTTC. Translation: CASSLETGLAGDYEQYF.